The rows below give T cell receptor beta chains drawn from one sample of a study of T-cell reconstitution after alpha-beta-depleted transplantation in children. TCRdb re-called the PCR reads through MiXCR, storing one row per CDR3 protein. Of hundreds of thousands of distinct CDR3 sequences in the sample, 15% to 20% were seen once. The material was PBMCs, mostly from graft donor cells, obtained 360 days after TCRalphabeta/CD19-depleted stem cell transplant. Receptors originate from a male patient between 5 and 17 years old who had a stem cell transplant for acute lymphoblastic leukemia, so the T cells may come from the graft donor. The CDR3 runs from the conserved cysteine through the conserved F or W. The order of the fields is J gene, V gene, CDR3 protein.

TRBJ1-6 | TRBV5-1 | CASSLELYNSPLHF
TRBJ2-1 | TRBV5-1 | CASSLTEKQFF
TRBJ2-3 | TRBV6-4 | CASTRGQTTDTQYF
TRBJ1-5 | TRBV4-1 | CASSQTGLSNQPQHF
TRBJ2-3 | TRBV12-3/TRBV12-4 | CASSSTGLAESTDTQYF
TRBJ2-1 | TRBV29-1 | CSVGSGRSNEQFF
TRBJ2-1 | TRBV5-1 | CASSLSLAGGHKDNEQFF
TRBJ2-7 | TRBV2 | CASSRPSGMGEQYF
TRBJ2-6 | TRBV10-3 | CAISESGTASGANVLTF
TRBJ1-6 | TRBV27 | CASSPRDSYNSPLHF
TRBJ2-7 | TRBV28 | CASSFDRDADEQYF
TRBJ2-5 | TRBV18 | CASSTGGSETQYF
TRBJ2-1 | TRBV5-5 | CASSPGTGVYNEQFF
TRBJ2-7 | TRBV9 | CASSAGQGSFTYEQYF
TRBJ2-1 | TRBV9 | CASSVVDWSGNEQFF
TRBJ2-1 | TRBV5-1 | CASSLVSGRGNEQFF
TRBJ2-5 | TRBV11-2 | CASSRGQYQETQYF
TRBJ2-7 | TRBV2 | CASRETGTYEQYF
TRBJ1-5 | TRBV5-1 | CASSTDGGLQPQHF
TRBJ2-4 | TRBV7-9 | CASSSPIMTGLSIQYF
TRBJ2-3 | TRBV7-8 | CASSFPPGLAWGHSTDTQYF
TRBJ1-1 | TRBV10-3 | CAISEGTGDSGEAFF
TRBJ2-3 | TRBV7-9 | CASSLYTGGLTDTQYF
TRBJ2-2 | TRBV3-1 | CASSQETSGALNTGELFF
TRBJ1-1 | TRBV12-3/TRBV12-4 | CASTVKGEAFF
TRBJ1-1 | TRBV2 | CASSEALWQGRGGTEAFF
TRBJ2-7 | TRBV20-1 | CSARSQYEQYF
TRBJ2-7 | TRBV18 | CASSTSPGGRQYF
TRBJ2-3 | TRBV7-2 | CASSPLAFSTDTQYF
TRBJ2-7 | TRBV24-1 | CATSKVRVRGEQYF
TRBJ2-2 | TRBV5-1 | CASSPLLDRYTGELFF
TRBJ2-7 | TRBV20-1 | CASWTSGSYEQYF
TRBJ2-3 | TRBV18 | CASSQLQTGGELNTQYF
TRBJ2-3 | TRBV20-1 | CSADTTGGGTDTQYF
TRBJ2-7 | TRBV10-2 | CASSEVGEQYF
TRBJ1-1 | TRBV19 | CASSIDRRDRGTLRGEAFF
TRBJ2-1 | TRBV19 | CASSIALWTGDEQFF
TRBJ2-1 | TRBV5-1 | CASSLNEGQARALYNEQFF
TRBJ2-5 | TRBV5-1 | CASKPPTRETQYF
TRBJ1-2 | TRBV12-3/TRBV12-4 | CASSIGDRVTNYGYTF
TRBJ2-6 | TRBV21-1 | CASSKRRWVTGANVLTF
TRBJ1-2 | TRBV18 | CASSPLENYGYTF
TRBJ2-5 | TRBV5-1 | CASSPGRQRDQETQYF
TRBJ2-7 | TRBV7-9 | CASSSQPGQAEQYF
TRBJ1-2 | TRBV2 | CASSGTGGYYGYTF
TRBJ2-6 | TRBV5-1 | CASGLGLAGANVLTF
TRBJ2-5 | TRBV25-1 | CASSGGTSGRTTQYF
TRBJ2-2 | TRBV11-2 | CASSSLAGGAAGELFF
TRBJ2-1 | TRBV7-2 | CASSLAAGERGEQFF
TRBJ2-7 | TRBV7-9 | CASSLVGNPEQYF
TRBJ2-1 | TRBV13 | CASSSGLAGLRDEQFF
TRBJ1-1 | TRBV12-3/TRBV12-4 | CASSFTQNTEAFF
TRBJ2-1 | TRBV7-9 | CAIEGGGSSYNEQFF
TRBJ2-1 | TRBV7-9 | CASSLVGRPRNEQFF